Detailed here is one TCR beta chain. This record belongs to a study of T cell changes during pregnancy in multiple sclerosis. The method was immunoSEQ multiplex PCR; TCRdb's version includes in-frame clones alone and lacks a portion of them. The table shows some 80,000 clones, with about 89% occurring only once. Trimming pared 2 bases from V and 8 bases from J, leaving 18 bases between. The germline V gene has CDR1 PRHDT and CDR2 FYEKMQ (reference sequence). CDR3 length equals 15 residues. The sample in question was peripheral blood, obtained in the first trimester of pregnancy. The chain combines TRBV13 with TRBJ1-2; D is undetermined. The origin of this receptor is a female donor in good health, enrolled as a control in a pregnancy study. This chain's CDR3 is CASSLTREQEVGYTF. The CDR3 nucleotides read TGTGCCAGCAGCTTAACCCGAGAGCAGGAAGTCGGCTACACCTTC.